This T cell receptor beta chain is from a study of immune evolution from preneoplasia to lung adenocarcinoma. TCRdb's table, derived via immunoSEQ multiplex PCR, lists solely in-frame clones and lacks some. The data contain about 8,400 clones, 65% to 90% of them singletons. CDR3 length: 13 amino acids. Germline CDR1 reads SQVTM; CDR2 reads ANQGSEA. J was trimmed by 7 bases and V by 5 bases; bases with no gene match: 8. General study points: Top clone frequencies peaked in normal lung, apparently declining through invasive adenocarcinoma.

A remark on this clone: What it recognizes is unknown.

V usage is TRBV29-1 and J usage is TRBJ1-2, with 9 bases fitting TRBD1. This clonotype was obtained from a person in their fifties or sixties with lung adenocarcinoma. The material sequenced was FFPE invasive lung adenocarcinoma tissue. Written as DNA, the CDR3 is TGCAGCGTTCCCTGGGGACAGGGCAGTGGCTACACCTTC. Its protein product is CSVPWGQGSGYTF. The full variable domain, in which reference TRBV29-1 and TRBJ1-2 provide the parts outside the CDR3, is SAVISQKPSRDICQRGTSLTIQCQVDSQVTMMFWYRQQPGQSLTLIATANQGSEATYESGFVIDKFPISRPNLTFSTLTVSNMSPEDSSIYLCSVPWGQGSGYTFGSGTRLTVV.